The text below deals with one T cell receptor (beta chain). Its cognate antigen is unknown. Donors were ostensibly healthy at sampling, although undocumented immune exposures were probable. 60 Vbeta and 13 Jbeta primers were used in PCR. The assay was immunoSEQ multiplex PCR, and TCRdb's table has in-frame clones only and misses some. This table lists more than 85,000 clones. This entry is derived from a study of cytomegalovirus exposure and HLA in healthy donors. Study-wide context: Drawn from HLA-typed donors, about 85 million unique TCRs were held in an early data release. Study conclusions and caveats: Associated with HLA alleles at 0.05 false discovery rate in a later analysis were 16,951 TCR beta sequences.

The CDR3 consists of 15 residues. The V gene's germline CDR1 is MNHEY and CDR2 SMNVEV (reference sequence). V was clipped by 6 bases and J by 6 bases; unmatched bases: 6. The sequence was obtained from a girl between 10 and 17 years old in good health and CMV-seropositive. The sequencing sample was made of PBMCs. V gene TRBV27 combines with J gene TRBJ2-1, with 12 positions matching TRBD2. The CDR3 sequence is CASSLTSGGGNEQFF. The CDR3, as DNA: TGTGCCAGCAGCCTGACTAGCGGGGGTGGCAATGAGCAGTTCTTC.